The 12 T cell receptor beta chains listed next were all sequenced from one sample in a study of T cells in Graves' hyperthyroidism and ophthalmopathy. RNA transcripts gave rise to amplified TCR beta CDR3 regions. TCR CDR3 regions were first amplified by RT-PCR with HTBI primers. Each CDR3 protein is one row after TCRdb ran MiXCR on the multiplex PCR reads. The table records roughly 380,000 distinct CDR3 sequences, about 14% of them present only once. Material: blood. The source is a woman aged 55-75 years with Graves' hyperthyroidism.

This clonotype occurred many times. The gene calls are TRBV6-2 or TRBV6-3 and TRBJ2-1; TRBD2 matches at 8 bases. The V segment lost 8 bases and the J segment 4 bases; nucleotides outside the gene matches: 7. Germline loops: CDR1 MNHEY, CDR2 SVGEGT. The CDR3 has 14 residues. The CDR3 region is CASGRGGRYNEQFF. The DNA for the CDR3 is TGTGCCAGCGGGCGAGGCGGGAGGTACAATGAGCAGTTCTTC.

This chain uses TRBV12-3 or TRBV12-4 with TRBJ1-4; TRBD1 might be the D (6 bases). The CDR3 has 14 amino acids. Trimming removed 5 bases from V and 5 bases from J, with 12 bases in between. The CDR3 loop is CASSHRDTNEKLFF. The CDR3 DNA sequence: TGTGCCAGCAGTCACCGGGACACCAATGAAAAACTGTTTTTT.

The gene calls are TRBV7-2 and TRBJ2-7; TRBD2 agrees at 14 bases. V was pared by 0 bases and J by 5 bases, with 3 bases of the junction left unmatched. The CDR3 sequence is 16 residues long. The V gene's germline CDR1 is SGHTA and CDR2 FQGNSA. The CDR3 here is CASSLAGTSGRNEQYF. The CDR3 bases are TGTGCCAGCAGCTTAGCAGGGACTAGCGGGAGAAACGAGCAGTACTTC.

There are many counts of this clonotype. This chain connects TRBV12-3 or TRBV12-4 to TRBJ2-5, with 11 bases identical to TRBD1. The trim removed 3 bases at V and 2 bases at J, leaving 2 bases unmatched. The CDR3 is 15 amino acids. CDR3 sequence: CASSFGDRGQETQYF. For the CDR3, the DNA is TGTGCCAGCAGTTTTGGGGACAGGGGGCAAGAGACCCAGTACTTC.

There are many counts of this clonotype. The CDR3, as DNA: TGTGCCAGCAGTGGGAGCCACACAAAGGGGGCCTATGGCTACACCTTC. It is translated as CASSGSHTKGAYGYTF. This sequence joins TRBV2 and TRBJ1-2; 7 nucleotides agree with TRBD1. Germline V gene sequence: CDR1 SNHLY, CDR2 FYNNEI. There are 16 residues in the CDR3. V shed 4 bases and J 4 bases; nucleotides not matched to a gene: 12.

This clonotype was detected only a few times. The chain uses TRBV6-1 and TRBJ1-5; the D gene is possibly TRBD1 (6 bases). The germline V gene has CDR1 MNHNS and CDR2 SASEGT. This CDR3 has 13 residues. V dropped 8 bases and J dropped 4 bases, with 12 bases sitting between them. The CDR3 loop reads CASQTGLNQPQHF. CDR3 bases: TGTGCCAGCCAAACAGGGCTGAATCAGCCCCAGCATTTT.

This clonotype was recorded many times. The chain joins TRBV10-2 to TRBJ2-7; TRBD1 is a possible D gene (6 bases). CDR3 length: 14 amino acids. V was clipped by 7 bases and J by 3 bases, with 16 bases between them. Germline CDR1 is WSHSY and CDR2 is SAAADI. CDR3 protein: CASTDPQGIYEQYF. CDR3 nucleotide sequence: TGCGCCAGCACCGATCCACAGGGTATCTACGAGCAGTACTTC.

Many counts were recorded for this clonotype. The V gene is TRBV24-1, the J gene TRBJ1-2; 9 bases match TRBD1. The V and J ends lost 4 bases and 6 bases, in that order; junction bases with no gene match: 8. The CDR3 totals 15 residues. Germline V lookup: CDR1 KGHDR, CDR2 SFDVKD. Written as DNA, the CDR3 is TGTGCCACCAGTGACCCCAACAGGGGGCTCGATGGCTACACCTTC. It translates to CATSDPNRGLDGYTF.

This chain connects TRBV11-2 to TRBJ1-2; maybe TRBD1 (5 bases). The germline V and J ends were trimmed by 4 bases and 4 bases, with 13 bases remaining between them. The CDR3 is made up of 14 amino acids. From germline, CDR1 is SGHAT and CDR2 FQNNGV. In DNA form, the CDR3 reads TGTGCCAGCAGCTCCGGGGGAATTGGCTATGGCTACACCTTC. This translates into CASSSGGIGYGYTF.

The chain employs TRBV11-2 and TRBJ2-7; 13 bases fit TRBD2. The V gene's germline CDR1 is SGHAT and CDR2 FQNNGV. Unmatched junction bases numbered 11, after V lost 5 bases and J lost 1 base. CDR3 length: 18 residues. The CDR3 spells CASSLGRKLAGGSYEQYF. In DNA, the CDR3 is TGTGCCAGCAGCCTCGGGAGGAAACTAGCGGGAGGGTCCTACGAGCAGTACTTC. The complete variable domain, with remaining parts taken from reference TRBV11-2 and TRBJ2-7, reads EAGVAQSPRYKIIEKRQSVAFWCNPISGHATLYWYQQILGQGPKLLIQFQNNGVVDDSQLPKDRFSAERLKGVDSTLKIQPAKLEDSAVYLCASSLGRKLAGGSYEQYFGPGTRLTVT.

This sequence joins TRBV5-1 and TRBJ2-5; 8 bases agree with TRBD1. This CDR3 comprises 15 residues. CDR1 SGHRS and CDR2 YFSETQ come from the germline V gene. J was trimmed by 1 base and V by 6 bases; bases with no gene match: 8. The CDR3 nucleotides read TGCGCCAGCACCCCCCGGGGACAGGTCCAAGAGACCCAGTACTTC. Amino acids: CASTPRGQVQETQYF.

This clonotype has ten or more counts. The CDR3 sequence: CSARDDYGYTF. The CDR3 nucleotides read TGCAGTGCTAGAGATGATTATGGCTACACCTTC. The chain has TRBV20-1 and TRBJ1-2; D call uncertain. CDR1 and CDR2 (germline): DFQATT, SNEGSKA (reference sequence). Trimming cost V 0 bases and J 5 bases, with 4 bases left between them. CDR3 size: 11 residues.